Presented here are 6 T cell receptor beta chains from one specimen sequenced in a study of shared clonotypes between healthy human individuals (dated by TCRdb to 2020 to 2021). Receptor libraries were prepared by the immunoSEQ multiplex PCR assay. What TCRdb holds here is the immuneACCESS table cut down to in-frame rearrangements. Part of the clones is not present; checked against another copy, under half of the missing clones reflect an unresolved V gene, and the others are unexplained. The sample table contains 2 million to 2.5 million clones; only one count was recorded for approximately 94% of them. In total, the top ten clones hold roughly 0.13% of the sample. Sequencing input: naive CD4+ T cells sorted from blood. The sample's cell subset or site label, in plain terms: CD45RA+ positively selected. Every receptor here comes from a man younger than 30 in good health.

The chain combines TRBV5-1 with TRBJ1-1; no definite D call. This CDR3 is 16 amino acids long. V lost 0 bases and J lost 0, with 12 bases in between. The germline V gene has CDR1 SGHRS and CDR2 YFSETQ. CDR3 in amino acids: CASSLGSSSLNTEAFF. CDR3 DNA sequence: TGCGCCAGCAGCTTGGGGTCCTCCTCCCTGAACACTGAAGCTTTCTTT.

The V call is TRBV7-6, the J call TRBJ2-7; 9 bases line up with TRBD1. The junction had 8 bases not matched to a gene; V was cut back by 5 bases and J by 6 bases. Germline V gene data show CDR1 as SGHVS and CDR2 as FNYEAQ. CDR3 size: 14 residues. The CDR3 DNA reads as TGTGCCAGCAGCCCGACAGGGGGATTGAGCGAGCAGTACTTC. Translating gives CASSPTGGLSEQYF.

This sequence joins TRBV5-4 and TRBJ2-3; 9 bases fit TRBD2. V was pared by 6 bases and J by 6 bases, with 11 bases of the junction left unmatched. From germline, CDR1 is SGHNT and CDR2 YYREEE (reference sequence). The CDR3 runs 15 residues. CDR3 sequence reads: CASTPAGGPLDTQYF. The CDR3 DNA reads TGTGCCAGCACCCCGGCGGGAGGGCCCCTTGATACGCAGTATTTT. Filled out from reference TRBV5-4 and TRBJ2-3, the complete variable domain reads ETGVTQSPTHLIKTRGQQVTLRCSSQSGHNTVSWYQQALGQGPQFIFQYYREEENGRGNFPPRFSGLQFPNYSSELNVNALELDDSALYLCASTPAGGPLDTQYFGPGTRLTVL.

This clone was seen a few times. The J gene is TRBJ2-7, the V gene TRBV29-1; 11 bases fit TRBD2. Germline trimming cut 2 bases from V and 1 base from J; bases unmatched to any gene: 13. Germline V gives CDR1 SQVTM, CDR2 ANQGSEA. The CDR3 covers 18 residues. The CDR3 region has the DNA TGCAGCGTTGAACAACTCACCCCTCCTAGCGGGGGGTCCTACGAGCAGTACTTC. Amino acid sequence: CSVEQLTPPSGGSYEQYF.

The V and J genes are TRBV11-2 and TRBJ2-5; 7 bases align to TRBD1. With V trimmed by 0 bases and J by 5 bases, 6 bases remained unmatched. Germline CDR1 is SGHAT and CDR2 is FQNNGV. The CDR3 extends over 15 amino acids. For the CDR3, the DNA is TGTGCCAGCAGCTTAGAGCCTAGGGGGCGGGAGACCCAGTACTTC. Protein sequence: CASSLEPRGRETQYF.

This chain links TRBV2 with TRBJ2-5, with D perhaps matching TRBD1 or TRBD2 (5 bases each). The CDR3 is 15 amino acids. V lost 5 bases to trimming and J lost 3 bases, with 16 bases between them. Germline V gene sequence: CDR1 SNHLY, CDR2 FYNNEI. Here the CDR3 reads CASSSPTLGEETQYF. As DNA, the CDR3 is TGTGCCAGCAGTTCGCCGACATTGGGGGAAGAGACCCAGTACTTC.